The clone carrying this T cell receptor (beta chain) was seen a single time. This sample stems from a study of blood T cells in healthy people across ages. Through a sample-barcoded 5' primer and a J-beta primer mix, a second PCR was run for about 6 to 12 cycles. Every single cDNA molecule received a tag from a template-switch adaptor with 12 random nucleotides. TCRdb itself ran the 5' RACE reads through MiXCR, one entry per CDR3 protein. The sample yields approximately 760,000 distinct CDR3 sequences, 25% seen once. Another study also made use of these data, one on T cells of mothers and their children. That publication notes: Five or six children, together with their three healthy Caucasian mothers, made up the donors.

The TCR comes from a boy aged 10-17 years in good health. The sample consisted of blood.

Written as DNA, the CDR3 is TGTGCCATCAGTGAGTCGAGCTACGGGGTCAACGAGCAGTACTTC. Its translation: CAISESSYGVNEQYF. The chain couples TRBV10-3 to TRBJ2-7; weak D call: TRBD2 (5 bases). Germline assignment: CDR1 ENHRY and CDR2 SYGVKD. The length of the CDR3 is 15 residues. Between the trimmed V and J ends, which lost 0 bases and 5 bases, there was a span of 14 bases.